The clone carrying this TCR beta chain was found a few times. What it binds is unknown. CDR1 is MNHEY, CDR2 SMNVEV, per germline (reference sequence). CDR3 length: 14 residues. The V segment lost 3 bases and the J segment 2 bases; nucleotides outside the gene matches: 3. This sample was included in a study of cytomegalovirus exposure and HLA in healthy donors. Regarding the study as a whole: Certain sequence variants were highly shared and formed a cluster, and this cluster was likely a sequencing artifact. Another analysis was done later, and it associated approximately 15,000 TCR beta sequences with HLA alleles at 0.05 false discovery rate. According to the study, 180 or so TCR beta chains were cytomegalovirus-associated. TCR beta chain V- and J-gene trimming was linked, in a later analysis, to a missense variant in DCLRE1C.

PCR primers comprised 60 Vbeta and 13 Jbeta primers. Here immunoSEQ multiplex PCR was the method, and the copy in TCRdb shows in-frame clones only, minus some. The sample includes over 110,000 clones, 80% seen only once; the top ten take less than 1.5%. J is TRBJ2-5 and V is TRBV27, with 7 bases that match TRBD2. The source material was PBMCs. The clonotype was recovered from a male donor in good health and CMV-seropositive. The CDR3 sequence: CASSLTGGQETQYF. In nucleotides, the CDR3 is TGTGCCAGCAGTTTGACGGGAGGTCAAGAGACCCAGTACTTC.